Following are 30 T cell receptor beta chains from one sample sequenced in a study of T cell responses to AZD1222 COVID-19 vaccine. Libraries were prepared by immunoSEQ multiplex PCR; TCRdb keeps only in-frame clonotypes and omits some of them. The sample holds some 89,000 clones; roughly nine tenths are singletons and the top ten take 3%. The material sequenced was peripheral blood, taken on day 0 of AZD1222 vaccination. The receptors originated from an adult in good health.

This rearrangement joins TRBV5-1 to TRBJ1-1; 10 nucleotides line up with TRBD1. Looked up from germline, CDR1 is SGHRS and CDR2 is YFSETQ. The CDR3 loop spans 16 amino acids. V dropped 4 bases and J dropped 0; count of bases not matched to a gene: 6. Here the CDR3 reads CASSLGTGVVNTEAFF. CDR3 nucleotide sequence: TGCGCCAGCAGCCTCGGGACAGGGGTTGTGAACACTGAAGCTTTCTTT.

This sequence joins TRBV5-4 and TRBJ2-7, with 13 bases that match TRBD2. Germline assignment: CDR1 SGHNT and CDR2 YYREEE (reference sequence). The junction had 9 bases not matched to a gene; V was cut back by 3 bases and J by 3 bases. The CDR3 runs to 17 residues. The CDR3 here is CASSWTSGGFRSYEQYF. CDR3 DNA: TGTGCCAGCAGCTGGACTAGCGGGGGATTTCGGAGCTACGAGCAGTACTTC.

The chain recombines TRBV28 with TRBJ1-5, with 8 positions matching TRBD1. CDR3 length: 15 residues. J gave up 4 bases and V 6 bases, and 8 bases lay outside the gene matches. CDR1 is MDHEN, CDR2 SYDVKM, per germline. The CDR3 spells CASRNRGGNNQPQHF. CDR3 coding DNA: TGTGCCAGCAGGAACAGGGGGGGTAATAATCAGCCCCAGCATTTT.

The chain recombines TRBV7-8 with TRBJ2-5; D ambiguous. V lost 5 bases to trimming and J lost 0 bases, with 16 bases between them. Per the germline V gene, CDR1 is SGHVS and CDR2 is FQNEAQ. The CDR3 is made up of 16 amino acids. The CDR3 region is CASSPDQVLYQETQYF. CDR3 sequence (DNA): TGTGCCAGCAGCCCGGATCAGGTGCTGTACCAAGAGACCCAGTACTTC.

The CDR3 bases are TGTGCCAGCAGCGCCCAGGGGGGTACTGAAGCTTTCTTT. Protein: CASSAQGGTEAFF. The chain joins TRBV9 to TRBJ1-1, with 7 bases lining up with TRBD1. Losses at the gene ends were 3 bases for V and 5 bases for J; bases not matched to a gene: 4. Per the germline V gene, CDR1 is SGDLS and CDR2 is YYNGEE. The CDR3 covers 13 residues.

The rearrangement links TRBV6-5 to TRBJ2-7; 9 nucleotides align to TRBD1. The CDR3 totals 15 residues. Germline V lookup: CDR1 MNHEY, CDR2 SVGAGI. J was trimmed by 7 bases and V by 7 bases; bases with no gene match: 14. CDR3 sequence: CASTLLPGQGLEQYF. CDR3 bases: TGTGCCAGCACCCTGTTACCGGGACAGGGATTGGAGCAGTACTTC.

The chain couples TRBV6-5 to TRBJ1-5, with TRBD1 as a possible D gene (5 bases). V lost 2 bases, J lost 5 bases, and 13 bases lay in between. Germline V gene data show CDR1 as MNHEY and CDR2 as SVGAGI. The CDR3 is made up of 15 amino acids. The CDR3 protein is CASSYLSGGDQPQHF. CDR3 in DNA: TGTGCCAGCAGTTACCTATCAGGAGGGGATCAGCCCCAGCATTTT.

The CDR3 loop reads CASSPAVSNTGELFF. In nucleotides, the CDR3 is TGTGCCAGCTCACCCGCGGTTTCGAACACCGGGGAGCTGTTTTTT. V gene TRBV18 combines with J gene TRBJ2-2; D is uncertain. Germline-derived CDR1 and CDR2 are KGHSH and LQKENI. The CDR3 is made up of 15 amino acids. Trimming pared 3 bases from V and 0 bases from J, leaving 8 bases between. The variable domain in full, with the rest retrieved from reference TRBV18 and TRBJ2-2, is NAGVMQNPRHLVRRRGQEARLRCSPMKGHSHVYWYRQLPEEGLKFMVYLQKENIIDESGMPKERFSAEFPKEGPSILRIQQVVRGDSAAYFCASSPAVSNTGELFFGEGSRLTVL.

The rearrangement uses TRBV28 and TRBJ1-5; D gene unclear. With 3 bases removed from V and 4 bases from J, the gap between germline ends came to 13 bases. This CDR3 region has 15 residues. Per germline, CDR1 MDHEN and CDR2 SYDVKM. The CDR3 nucleotides read TGTGCCAGCAGTTTTACAGTCTCGGGGAATCAGCCCCAGCATTTT. Amino acid sequence: CASSFTVSGNQPQHF.

The chain carries TRBV6-5 and TRBJ1-6; D unclear. The CDR3 has 14 residues. The V and J ends lost 3 bases and 7 bases respectively, with 10 bases between them. CDR1 MNHEY and CDR2 SVGAGI come from the germline V gene. DNA of the CDR3: TGTGCCAGCAGTTATGTTGGTCCAAATTCACCCCTCCACTTT. Translating it yields CASSYVGPNSPLHF.

The chain employs TRBV28 and TRBJ2-1, with D tentatively TRBD2 (7 bases). Germline loops: CDR1 MDHEN, CDR2 SYDVKM. This CDR3 is built from 14 residues. V gave up 6 bases and J gave up 7 bases, with 16 bases separating them. CDR3 nucleotides: TGTGCCAGCAGCGCCGGGGGGCCTGTGAATGAGCAGTTCTTC. Its protein product is CASSAGGPVNEQFF.

The chain joins TRBV2 to TRBJ1-5; possible D gene TRBD1, 6 bases. Trimming pared 7 bases from V and 6 bases from J, leaving 10 bases between. In germline, CDR1 is SNHLY, CDR2 FYNNEI. CDR3 length: 12 residues. In DNA form, the CDR3 reads TGTGCCAGCACAGGGGATCGTCAGCCCCAGCATTTT. Translating it yields CASTGDRQPQHF.

The genes are TRBV5-1 and TRBJ2-1; 9 bases align to TRBD1. Germline lookup yields CDR1 SGHRS and CDR2 YFSETQ. This CDR3 is built from 17 residues. With V trimmed by 6 bases and J by 7 bases, 17 bases remained unmatched. CDR3 sequence reads: CASNMGPRDRATNEQFF. The DNA of the CDR3 is TGCGCCAGCAACATGGGCCCCCGGGACAGGGCCACTAATGAGCAGTTCTTC.

The chain couples TRBV11-2 to TRBJ1-2; maybe TRBD1 (6 bases). The CDR3 is 18 amino acids. V was cut by 4 bases and J by 0 bases, with 21 bases left in between. Per the germline V gene, CDR1 is SGHAT and CDR2 is FQNNGV. CDR3 region: CASSYMRTARVANYGYTF. The CDR3 DNA is TGTGCCAGCAGCTACATGCGGACAGCCAGGGTCGCTAACTATGGCTACACCTTC.

This clone appeared a few times. The chain is built from TRBV3-1 (or the pseudogene TRBV3-2) and TRBJ1-5, with D maybe TRBD1 (6 bases). Per the germline V gene, CDR1 is LGHDT and CDR2 is YNNKEL (reference sequence). V was clipped by 3 bases and J by 7 bases, with 10 bases between them. The CDR3 length is 13 residues. DNA of the CDR3: TGTGCCAGCAGCCAGGGGGCTAAACAGCCCCAGCATTTT. Residues: CASSQGAKQPQHF.

The chain carries TRBV28 and TRBJ2-7; the D is unclear. V was cut by 6 bases and J by 5 bases, with 11 bases left in between. Germline lookup yields CDR1 MDHEN and CDR2 SYDVKM. The CDR3 is made up of 12 amino acids. The CDR3: CASRELRDEQYF. CDR3 bases: TGTGCCAGCAGAGAGCTACGGGACGAGCAGTACTTC.

Comment on this clone: The junction differs from germline at one of its ends, possibly a read error. The chain is built from TRBV7-7 and TRBJ2-1; 14 nucleotides align to TRBD2. Looked up from germline, CDR1 is SSHAT and CDR2 is FNYEAQ (reference sequence). CDR3 size: 16 residues. The CDR3 sequence: CASSVSGLAGVSEQFF. In DNA, the CDR3 is TGTGCTAGCAGCGTCTCGGGACTAGCGGGAGTCAGCGAGCAGTTCTTC.

This clone came up once. The rearrangement uses TRBV30 and TRBJ1-1; the D gene is possibly TRBD1 (6 bases). The CDR3 consists of 11 residues. The V gene lost 8 bases and the J gene lost 1 base, with 8 bases spanning the gap. From germline, CDR1 is GTSNPN and CDR2 SVGIG (reference sequence). The CDR3 DNA sequence: TGTGCCGGACAGAAGAACACTGAAGCTTTCTTT. Translating gives CAGQKNTEAFF.

The CDR3 protein is CASSPGQGAPHGGYTF. For the CDR3, the DNA is TGTGCCAGCTCACCCGGACAGGGGGCGCCCCACGGGGGCTACACCTTC. V usage is TRBV18 and J usage is TRBJ1-2; the match to TRBD1 covers 11 bases. Germline CDR1 KGHSH, CDR2 LQKENI. V was pared by 3 bases and J by 8 bases, with 11 bases of the junction left unmatched. The CDR3 runs to 16 residues.

The chain joins TRBV11-3 to TRBJ2-5; D is uncertain. CDR3 length: 12 amino acids. Looked up from germline, CDR1 is SGHNT and CDR2 is YENEEA. V lost 2 bases, J lost 5 bases, and 6 bases lay in between. The CDR3 spells CASSLIGETQYF. CDR3 in DNA: TGTGCCAGCAGCTTAATCGGGGAGACCCAGTACTTC.

This clone has just one count. The genes are TRBV28 and TRBJ1-5; the D is unclear. The germline CDR1 and CDR2 sequences are MDHEN and SYDVKM. V dropped 6 bases and J dropped 0 bases, with 21 bases sitting between them. This CDR3 has 18 residues. CDR3: CASSPSPQWSYSNQPQHF. The CDR3 nucleotides are TGTGCCAGCAGCCCTTCACCGCAGTGGTCTTATAGCAATCAGCCCCAGCATTTT.

This chain links TRBV5-8 with TRBJ2-1; 14 nucleotides match TRBD2. The trim removed 2 bases at V and 8 bases at J, leaving 9 bases unmatched. This CDR3 contains 17 residues. From germline, CDR1 is SGHTS and CDR2 YDEGEE. The CDR3 loop is CASSLTGTSGRGDEQFF. Written as DNA, the CDR3 is TGTGCCAGCAGCTTAACCGGGACTAGCGGGAGAGGTGATGAGCAGTTCTTC.

The J gene is TRBJ1-6, the V gene TRBV5-1; D gene ambiguous. The V gene's germline CDR1 is SGHRS and CDR2 YFSETQ. This CDR3 contains 14 residues. V was shortened by 1 base and J by 8 bases, with 10 bases between the two germline ends. In nucleotides, the CDR3 is TGCGCCAGCAGCTTGTTCGGGCCGGATTCACCCCTCCACTTT. Protein product: CASSLFGPDSPLHF. Complete variable domain (other parts from reference TRBV5-1 and TRBJ1-6): KAGVTQTPRYLIKTRGQQVTLSCSPISGHRSVSWYQQTPGQGLQFLFEYFSETQRNKGNFPGRFSGRQFSNSRSEMNVSTLELGDSALYLCASSLFGPDSPLHFGNGTRLTVT.

The genes are TRBV6-5 and TRBJ1-2; D possibly corresponds to TRBD1 (5 bases). Germline CDR1 reads MNHEY; CDR2 reads SVGAGI. The ends were cut back, 6 bases at V and 4 bases at J, with 12 bases in the middle. The CDR3 loop spans 13 amino acids. CDR3 sequence reads: CASRPQGLYGYTF. For the CDR3, the DNA is TGTGCCAGCAGGCCCCAGGGTCTCTATGGCTACACCTTC.

In its sample, this clone was seen once. The chain has TRBV5-4 and TRBJ2-6; no clear D. Per germline, CDR1 SGHNT and CDR2 YYREEE (reference sequence). V was trimmed by 6 bases and J by 0 bases, leaving 10 bases between them. The CDR3 loop spans 15 amino acids. The CDR3 loop is CASTPNLSGANVLTF. The CDR3 DNA is TGTGCCAGCACTCCGAACCTCTCTGGGGCCAACGTCCTGACTTTC.

V usage is TRBV5-1 and J usage is TRBJ2-1; no reliable D call. V dropped 0 bases and J dropped 4 bases, with 5 bases sitting between them. This CDR3 contains 13 residues. CDR1 SGHRS and CDR2 YFSETQ come from the germline V gene. The CDR3 bases are TGCGCCAGCAGCTTGGCAGATTACAATGAGCAGTTCTTC. As protein: CASSLADYNEQFF.

The CDR3 DNA is TGTGCCAGTAGTATAACCGGGAGCCCCCAAGAGACCCAGTACTTC. It translates to CASSITGSPQETQYF. This chain connects TRBV19 to TRBJ2-5; perhaps TRBD2 as D (6 bases). CDR3 length equals 15 residues. V was pared by 2 bases and J by 1 base, with 11 bases between. Germline assignment: CDR1 LNHDA and CDR2 SQIVND (reference sequence).

J is TRBJ1-5 and V is TRBV6-5; no definite D call. Germline CDR1 and CDR2: MNHEY and SVGAGI. Trimming took off 8 bases at V and 3 bases at J, with 11 bases between the two ends. The CDR3 spans 13 residues. CDR3 coding DNA: TGTGCCAGCCTGGTACGGCACAATCAGCCCCAGCATTTT. It encodes CASLVRHNQPQHF.

This chain joins TRBV19 and TRBJ2-1, with 10 positions matching TRBD2. After removal of 9 bases from V and 7 bases from J, the junction contained 18 bases not matched to a gene. Germline CDR1 and CDR2: LNHDA and SQIVND (reference sequence). The CDR3 runs to 17 residues. In DNA, the CDR3 is TGTGCCAGCCGATCGGGTGGGCCGGGACTAGCGACTAATGAGCAGTTCTTC. This codes for CASRSGGPGLATNEQFF.

This chain links TRBV5-6 with TRBJ1-2, with D possibly TRBD1 on 6 matching bases. V shed 1 base and J shed 1 base, with 8 bases lying between them. CDR1 is SGHDT and CDR2 is YYEEEE in the germline V gene. CDR3 length: 14 amino acids. The CDR3 DNA sequence: TGTGCCAGCAGCTTGAACAGGGTTAACTATGGCTACACCTTC. Translation: CASSLNRVNYGYTF.